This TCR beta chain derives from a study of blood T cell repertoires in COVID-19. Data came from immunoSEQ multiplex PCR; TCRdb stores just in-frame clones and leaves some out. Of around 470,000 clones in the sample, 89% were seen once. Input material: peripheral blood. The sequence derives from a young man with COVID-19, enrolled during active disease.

Written as DNA, the CDR3 is TGTGCCAGCAGGACACCCATTGCAGGGTTCTCCTACGAGCAGTACTTC. It translates to CASRTPIAGFSYEQYF. The chain employs TRBV2 and TRBJ2-7; D is possibly TRBD1 (5 bases). V shed 6 bases and J shed 0 bases, with 18 bases lying between them. The germline CDR1 and CDR2 sequences are SNHLY and FYNNEI. The CDR3 consists of 16 residues. Together with reference TRBV2 and TRBJ2-7, the CDR3 gives the full variable domain: EPEVTQTPSHQVTQMGQEVILRCVPISNHLYFYWYRQILGQKVEFLVSFYNNEISEKSEIFDDQFSVERPDGSNFTLKIRSTKLEDSAMYFCASRTPIAGFSYEQYFGPGTRLTVT.